Following are 8 T cell receptor beta chains from one sample sequenced in a study of Graves' ophthalmopathy and Graves' hyperthyroidism. RNA transcripts provided the template for amplifying TCR beta CDR3 regions. In the first round, RT-PCR was carried out with HTBI primers, and a multiplex PCR formed the second round. Using its own MiXCR run on the multiplex PCR reads, TCRdb lists one record per CDR3 protein. The table records around 1.1 million distinct CDR3 sequences, roughly two fifths of them present only once. The sample was peripheral blood or thyroid tissue (not recorded which). The receptors here all came from an adult man with Graves' hyperthyroidism.

There are a few counts of this clonotype. The chain has TRBV9 and TRBJ2-5; 9 positions match TRBD1. The CDR3 runs to 16 residues. V was pared by 0 bases and J by 2 bases, with 5 bases of the junction left unmatched. Germline CDR1 is SGDLS and CDR2 is YYNGEE. CDR3 DNA sequence: TGTGCCAGCAGCGTAGAGACAGGGGGAGGGCAAGAGACCCAGTACTTC. It encodes CASSVETGGGQETQYF.

This clonotype came up a few times. The chain recombines TRBV2 with TRBJ2-7; 10 bases match TRBD1. CDR1 and CDR2 from the germline V gene are SNHLY and FYNNEI. Unmatched junction bases numbered 4, after V lost 1 base and J lost 7 bases. The CDR3 is 14 residues long. The CDR3: CASSEDGTGEEQYF. CDR3 DNA sequence: TGTGCCAGCAGTGAAGACGGGACAGGGGAGGAGCAGTACTTC.

This clonotype showed up just once. This sequence joins TRBV7-2 and TRBJ2-5; tentatively, D is TRBD1 or TRBD2 (6 bases each). CDR1 and CDR2 from the germline V gene are SGHTA and FQGNSA. CDR3 size: 15 residues. V lost 3 bases and J 0 bases, leaving 11 bases between the germline ends. CDR3 sequence: CASSFGGSNQETQYF. DNA of the CDR3: TGTGCCAGCAGCTTCGGGGGCAGCAACCAAGAGACCCAGTACTTC.

This clonotype showed up many times. V and J are TRBV7-8 and TRBJ1-5; D is undetermined. V lost 5 bases and J lost 4, with 9 bases in between. This CDR3 has 13 amino acids. CDR1 and CDR2 (germline): SGHVS, FQNEAQ. Here the CDR3 reads CASSRRPNQPQHF. The CDR3 nucleotides are TGTGCCAGCAGCCGACGGCCAAATCAGCCCCAGCATTTT.

This chain joins TRBV10-2 and TRBJ1-6, with 9 nucleotides matching TRBD1. Germline V gene data show CDR1 as WSHSY and CDR2 as SAAADI. The trim removed 5 bases at V and 10 bases at J, leaving 6 bases unmatched. CDR3 size: 14 residues. The CDR3 reads CASSSTGGESPLHF. CDR3 nucleotides: TGCGCCAGCAGTTCCACAGGGGGCGAGTCACCCCTCCACTTT.

The J gene is TRBJ2-7, the V gene TRBV9; tentative D call: TRBD1 (6 bases). V was shortened by 0 bases and J by 5 bases, with 15 bases between the two germline ends. CDR1 is SGDLS, CDR2 YYNGEE, per germline. This CDR3 has 15 amino acids. CDR3 bases: TGTGCCAGCAGCGTAGCGGGAACAGGGCGGGACGAGCAGTACTTC. This encodes CASSVAGTGRDEQYF. The complete variable domain, with remaining parts taken from reference TRBV9 and TRBJ2-7, reads DSGVTQTPKHLITATGQRVTLRCSPRSGDLSVYWYQQSLDQGLQFLIQYYNGEERAKGNILERFSAQQFPDLHSELNLSSLELGDSALYFCASSVAGTGRDEQYFGPGTRLTVT.

In its sample, this clonotype was seen many times. The gene calls are TRBV7-9 and TRBJ2-6; no firm D call. Trimming pared 4 bases from V and 2 bases from J, leaving 12 bases between. Looked up from germline, CDR1 is SEHNR and CDR2 is FQNEAQ (reference sequence). CDR3 size: 16 residues. This CDR3 reads CASSSWRLPGANVLTF. The CDR3 DNA reads as TGTGCCAGCAGCTCCTGGCGGCTGCCTGGGGCCAACGTCCTGACTTTC.

The sample holds many counts of this clonotype. This chain uses TRBV5-1 with TRBJ1-1; no firm D call. From germline, CDR1 is SGHRS and CDR2 YFSETQ. Trimming shortened V by 0 bases and J by 1 base, and 10 bases separated the two germline ends. The CDR3 runs 15 residues. CDR3 in amino acids: CASSLDWVGNTEAFF. The CDR3, as DNA: TGCGCCAGCAGCTTGGATTGGGTCGGGAACACTGAAGCTTTCTTT.